This T cell receptor (beta chain) was captured in a study of T cells in Graves' hyperthyroidism and ophthalmopathy. There are 14 residues in the CDR3. Trimming took off 6 bases at V and 6 bases at J, with 15 bases between the two ends. As for this clonotype: Its matching antigen is unknown.

Broader study findings: Among clonotypes expanded in thyroid above 0.001, most were also found in blood.

What was amplified from RNA transcripts were TCR beta CDR3 regions. TCR CDR3 underwent first-round RT-PCR with the HTBI primer set. TCRdb reanalysed the multiplex PCR reads using MiXCR and keeps one entry per CDR3 protein. The sample yields around 700,000 distinct CDR3 sequences, approximately 18% seen once. A patient was excluded if there was uncontrolled infection, other autoimmune disease, pregnancy or lactation. Thyroid ultrasound, orbital computed tomography, clinical symptoms, and serum thyroxine and TRAb underpinned diagnoses. The clonotype was recovered from a woman aged 45 to 65 with Graves' hyperthyroidism that later progressed to Graves' ophthalmopathy. The chain is built from TRBV12-3 or TRBV12-4 and TRBJ1-5; tentatively, D is TRBD1 (6 bases). The sequenced sample consisted of blood. The CDR3 here is CASRRQEASQPQHF. CDR3 nucleotides: TGTGCCAGCAGACGACAGGAGGCGAGTCAGCCCCAGCATTTT.